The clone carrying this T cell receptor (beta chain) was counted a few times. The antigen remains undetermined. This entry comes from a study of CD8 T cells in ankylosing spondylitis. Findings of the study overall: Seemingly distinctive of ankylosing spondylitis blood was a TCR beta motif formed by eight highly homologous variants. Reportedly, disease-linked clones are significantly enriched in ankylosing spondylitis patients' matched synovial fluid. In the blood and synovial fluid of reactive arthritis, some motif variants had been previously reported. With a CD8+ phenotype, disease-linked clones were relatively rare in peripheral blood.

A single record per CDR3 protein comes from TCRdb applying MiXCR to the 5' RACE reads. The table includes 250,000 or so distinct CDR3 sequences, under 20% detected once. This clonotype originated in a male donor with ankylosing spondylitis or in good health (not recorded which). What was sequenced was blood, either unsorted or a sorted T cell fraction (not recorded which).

DNA for the CDR3: TGTGCCAGCAGCTCGCCTCGGGACAGGGGGACGTGGGTGAATGAGCAGTTCTTC. Translation: CASSSPRDRGTWVNEQFF. This rearrangement joins TRBV11-1 to TRBJ2-1; 11 bases agree with TRBD1. CDR3 length equals 18 residues. V shed 4 bases, J shed 7 bases, and the junction held 15 bases outside the gene matches. The germline V gene has CDR1 SGHAT and CDR2 FQDESV (reference sequence). The full variable domain, its missing parts supplied by reference TRBV11-1 and TRBJ2-1, is EAEVAQSPRYKITEKSQAVAFWCDPISGHATLYWYRQILGQGPELLVQFQDESVVDDSQLPKDRFSAERLKGVDSTLKIQPAELGDSAMYLCASSSPRDRGTWVNEQFFGPGTRLTVL.